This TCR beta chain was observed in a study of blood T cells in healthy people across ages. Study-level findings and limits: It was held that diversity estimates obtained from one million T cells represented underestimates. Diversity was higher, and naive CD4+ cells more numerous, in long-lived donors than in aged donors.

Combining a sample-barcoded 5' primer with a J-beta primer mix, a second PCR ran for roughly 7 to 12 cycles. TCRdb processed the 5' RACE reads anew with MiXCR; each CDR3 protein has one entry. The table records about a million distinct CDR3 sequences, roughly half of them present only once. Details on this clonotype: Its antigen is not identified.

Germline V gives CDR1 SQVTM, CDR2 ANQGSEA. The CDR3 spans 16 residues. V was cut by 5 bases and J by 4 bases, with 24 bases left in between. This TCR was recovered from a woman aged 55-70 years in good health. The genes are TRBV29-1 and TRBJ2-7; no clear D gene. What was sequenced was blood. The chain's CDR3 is CSVLRSDDLPPYEQYF. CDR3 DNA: TGCAGCGTTCTAAGATCCGATGACCTTCCCCCGTACGAGCAGTACTTC.